The count of the clone carrying this TCR beta chain is one. The entry originates in a study of blood T cell repertoires in COVID-19. Study details: Donors in the United States, Italy and Spain gave samples during acute or convalescent COVID-19. T cells, B-cell-depleted T cells, or PBMCs provided the cDNA or gDNA that served as material.

The data were produced by immunoSEQ multiplex PCR, yet TCRdb's version contains in-frame clones alone and is incomplete. This sample has over 150,000 clones, with under 95% found just once. The specimen was peripheral blood. This receptor was obtained from a man younger than 35 with acute or convalescent COVID-19.

The CDR3 sequence: CASSYRGVGTEAFF. The CDR3 nucleotides read TGTGCCAGCAGTTACAGGGGTGTGGGCACTGAAGCTTTCTTT. V usage is TRBV6-5 and J usage is TRBJ1-1; a weak D match, TRBD1 (5 bases). This CDR3 has 14 residues. Trimming pared 2 bases from V and 4 bases from J, leaving 11 bases between. Germline-derived CDR1 and CDR2 are MNHEY and SVGAGI.